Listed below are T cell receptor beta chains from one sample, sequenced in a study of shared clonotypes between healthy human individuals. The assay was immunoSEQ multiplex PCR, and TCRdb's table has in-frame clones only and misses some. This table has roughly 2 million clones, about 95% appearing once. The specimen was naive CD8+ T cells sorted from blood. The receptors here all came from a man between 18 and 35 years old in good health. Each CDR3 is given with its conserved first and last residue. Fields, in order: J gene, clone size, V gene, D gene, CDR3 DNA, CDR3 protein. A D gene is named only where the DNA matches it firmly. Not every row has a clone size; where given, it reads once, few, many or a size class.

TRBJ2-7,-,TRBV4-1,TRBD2,TGCGCCAGCAGCCAAGAACTAGCGGTTACCTACGAGCAGTACTTC,CASSQELAVTYEQYF
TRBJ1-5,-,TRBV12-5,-,TGTGCTAGTGGTTTGGGGCCAAATCAGCCCCAGCATTTT,CASGLGPNQPQHF
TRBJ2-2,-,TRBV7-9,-,TGTGCCAGCAGCCCCACTCCTGGAGCGGGGAACACCGGGGAGCTGTTTTTT,CASSPTPGAGNTGELFF
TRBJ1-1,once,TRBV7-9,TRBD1,TGTGCCAGCAGCGCCCGAGGGACAGGTGCCTTGGGAGACACTGAAGCTTTCTTT,CASSARGTGALGDTEAFF
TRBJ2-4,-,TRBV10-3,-,TGTGCCATCAGCCCAGACAGTATAGGATTGGACATTCAGTACTTC,CAISPDSIGLDIQYF
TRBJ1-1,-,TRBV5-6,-,TGTGCCAGCAGCTGGACCGAGAACACTGAAGCTTTCTTT,CASSWTENTEAFF
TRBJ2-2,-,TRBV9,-,TGTGCCAGCAGCGTAGACGGTTCCGGGGAGCTGTTTTTT,CASSVDGSGELFF
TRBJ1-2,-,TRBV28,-,TGTGCCAGCAGTTTTGCTCGTAACTATGGCTACACCTTC,CASSFARNYGYTF
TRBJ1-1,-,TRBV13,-,TGTGCCAGCAGCTCCGGGCGGGGTACTGAAGCTTTCTTT,CASSSGRGTEAFF
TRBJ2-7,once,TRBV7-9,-,TGTGCCAGCAGCGTCGGGTACGAGCAGTACTTC,CASSVGYEQYF
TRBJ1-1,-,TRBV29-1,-,TGCAGCGTCGAGAGGGGGGGGACTGAAGCTTTCTTT,CSVERGGTEAFF
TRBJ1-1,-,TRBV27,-,TGTGCCAGCAGTCCTCTGGGGAACACTGAAGCTTTCTTT,CASSPLGNTEAFF
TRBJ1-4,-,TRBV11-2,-,TGTGCCAGCAGCTTAGACGGACCCGTCGGAAAACTGTTTTTT,CASSLDGPVGKLFF
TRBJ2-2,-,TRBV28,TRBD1,TGTGCCAGCAGCTGGGACAGCCAGAACACCGGGGAGCTGTTTTTT,CASSWDSQNTGELFF
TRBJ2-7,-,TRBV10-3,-,TGTGCCATCAAGGGGGACCTCGTATACGAGCAGTACTTC,CAIKGDLVYEQYF
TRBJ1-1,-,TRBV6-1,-,TGTGCCACTGACATATGGGAGAACACTGAAGCTTTCTTT,CATDIWENTEAFF
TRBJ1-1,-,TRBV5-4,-,TGTGCCAGCAGCTCAACCTCCTGGGGCAGGGACACTGAAGCTTTCTTT,CASSSTSWGRDTEAFF
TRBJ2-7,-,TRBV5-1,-,TGCGCCAGCAGCAGCGACAGCTCCTACGAGCAGTACTTC,CASSSDSSYEQYF
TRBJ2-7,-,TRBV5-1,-,TGCGCCAGCAGCTGGAGGCCCTCCTACGAGCAGTACTTC,CASSWRPSYEQYF
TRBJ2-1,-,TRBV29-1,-,TGCAGCGTTGTAGTACTAATCAATGAGCAGTTCTTC,CSVVVLINEQFF
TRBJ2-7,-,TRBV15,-,TGTGCCACCAGCTCTGTCCCAGGAGTCTCCTACGAGCAGTACTTC,CATSSVPGVSYEQYF
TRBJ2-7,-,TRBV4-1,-,TGCGCCAGCAGCCAAGATAATCGTTACGAGCAGTACTTC,CASSQDNRYEQYF
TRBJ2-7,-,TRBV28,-,TGTGCCAGCAGTACATCGGGACTCTACGAGCAGTACTTC,CASSTSGLYEQYF
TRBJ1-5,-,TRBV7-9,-,TGTGCCAGCAGTATGGACAATCAGCCCCAGCATTTT,CASSMDNQPQHF
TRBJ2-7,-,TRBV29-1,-,TGCAGCGTTGAAGGGACCCAAGGTGGGGATACCTACGAGCAGTACTTC,CSVEGTQGGDTYEQYF
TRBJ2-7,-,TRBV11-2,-,TGTGCCAGCAGCTTAGAGGGGAGCCCCTCCTACGAGCAGTACTTC,CASSLEGSPSYEQYF
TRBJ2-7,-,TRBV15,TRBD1,TGTGCCACCAGCAATTCCCCGGGACAGGGTTACGAGCAGTACTTC,CATSNSPGQGYEQYF
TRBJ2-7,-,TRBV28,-,TGTGCCAGCAGTTTTCCTCGGGACGACTACGAGCAGTACTTC,CASSFPRDDYEQYF
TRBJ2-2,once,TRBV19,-,TGTGCCAGTAGTCTTGGGGTCAGGGAGCTGTTTTTT,CASSLGVRELFF
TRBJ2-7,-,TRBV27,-,TGTGCCAGCAGTTTATCAATCGGGAGCCCCTACGAGCAGTACTTC,CASSLSIGSPYEQYF
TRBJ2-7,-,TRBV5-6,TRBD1,TGTGCCAGCAGCGGAGCCGGGACAGTAGCCTACGAGCAGTACTTC,CASSGAGTVAYEQYF
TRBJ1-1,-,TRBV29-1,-,TGCAGCTCGGAGGGGAACACTGAAGCTTTCTTT,CSSEGNTEAFF
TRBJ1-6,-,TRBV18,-,TGTGCCAGCTCACGGGGGTATAATTCACCCCTCCACTTT,CASSRGYNSPLHF
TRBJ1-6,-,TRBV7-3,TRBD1,TGTGCCAGCAGCTTATTGGACAGGGGTTATAATTCACCCCTCCACTTT,CASSLLDRGYNSPLHF
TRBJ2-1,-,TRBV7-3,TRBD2,TGTGCCAGCAGCTTCCTAGCGGGGGCCCGAAGTGAGCAGTTCTTC,CASSFLAGARSEQFF
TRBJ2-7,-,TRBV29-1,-,TGCAGCGTCACCACCCCATACGCGAGCTCCTACGAGCAGTACTTC,CSVTTPYASSYEQYF
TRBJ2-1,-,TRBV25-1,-,TGTGCCAGCAGTGCCCCAGACCCGTACAATGAGCAGTTCTTC,CASSAPDPYNEQFF
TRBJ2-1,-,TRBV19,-,TGTGCCAGTAGTTCCTCCAACTACAATGAGCAGTTCTTC,CASSSSNYNEQFF
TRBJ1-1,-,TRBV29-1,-,TGCAGCACCGGCGGGACTGAAGCTTTCTTT,CSTGGTEAFF
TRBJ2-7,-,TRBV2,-,TGTGCCAGCAGTTTCCCGGGATACGAGCAGTACTTC,CASSFPGYEQYF
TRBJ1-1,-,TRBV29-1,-,TGCAGCGTTGAAGGATGGACAGAAAACACTGAAGCTTTCTTT,CSVEGWTENTEAFF
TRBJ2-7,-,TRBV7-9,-,TGTGCCAGCGGACGTCCTGCGTCCTACGAGCAGTACTTC,CASGRPASYEQYF